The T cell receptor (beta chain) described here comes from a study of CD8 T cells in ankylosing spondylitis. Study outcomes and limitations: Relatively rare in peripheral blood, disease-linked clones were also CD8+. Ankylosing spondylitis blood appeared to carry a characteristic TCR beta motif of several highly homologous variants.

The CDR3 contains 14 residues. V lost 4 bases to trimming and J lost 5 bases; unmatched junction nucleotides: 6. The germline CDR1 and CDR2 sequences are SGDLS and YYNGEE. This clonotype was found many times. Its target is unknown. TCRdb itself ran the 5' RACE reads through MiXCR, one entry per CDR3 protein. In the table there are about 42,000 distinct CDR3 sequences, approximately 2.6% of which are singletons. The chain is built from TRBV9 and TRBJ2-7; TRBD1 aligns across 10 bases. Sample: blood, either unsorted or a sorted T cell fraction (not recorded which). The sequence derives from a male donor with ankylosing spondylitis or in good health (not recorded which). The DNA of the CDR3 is TGTGCCAGCAGCAGCAGACAGGGGGCCGACGAGCAGTACTTC. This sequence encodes CASSSRQGADEQYF.